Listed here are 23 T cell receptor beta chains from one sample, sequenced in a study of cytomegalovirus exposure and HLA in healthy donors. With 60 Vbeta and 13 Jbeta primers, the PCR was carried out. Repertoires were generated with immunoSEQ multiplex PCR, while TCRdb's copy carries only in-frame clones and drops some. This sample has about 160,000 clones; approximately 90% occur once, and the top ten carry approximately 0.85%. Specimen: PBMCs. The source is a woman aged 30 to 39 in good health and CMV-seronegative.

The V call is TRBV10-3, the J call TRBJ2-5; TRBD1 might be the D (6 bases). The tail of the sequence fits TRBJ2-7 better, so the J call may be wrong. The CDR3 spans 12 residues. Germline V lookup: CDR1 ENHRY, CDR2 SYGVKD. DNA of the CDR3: TGTGCCATCGGGACAACGGCCTACGAGCAGTACTTC. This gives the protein CAIGTTAYEQYF.

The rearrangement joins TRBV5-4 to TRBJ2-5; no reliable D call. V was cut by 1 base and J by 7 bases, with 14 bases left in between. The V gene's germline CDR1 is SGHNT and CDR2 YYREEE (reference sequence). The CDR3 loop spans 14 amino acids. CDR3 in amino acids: CASSLLVSPGTQYF. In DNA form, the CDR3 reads TGTGCCAGCAGCTTGTTGGTCAGTCCGGGGACCCAGTACTTC.

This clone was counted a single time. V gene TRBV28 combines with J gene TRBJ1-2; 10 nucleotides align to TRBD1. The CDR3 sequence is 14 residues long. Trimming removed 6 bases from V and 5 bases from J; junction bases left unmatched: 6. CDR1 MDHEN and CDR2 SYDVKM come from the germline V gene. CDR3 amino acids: CASSVPGQGYGYTF. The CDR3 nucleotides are TGTGCCAGCAGCGTCCCGGGACAGGGGTATGGCTACACCTTC.

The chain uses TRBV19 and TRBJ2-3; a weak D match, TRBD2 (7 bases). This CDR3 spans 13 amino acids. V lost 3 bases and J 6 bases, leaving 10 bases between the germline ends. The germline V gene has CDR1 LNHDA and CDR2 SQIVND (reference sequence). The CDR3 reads CASSMAGADTQYF. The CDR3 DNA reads TGTGCCAGTAGTATGGCGGGGGCGGATACGCAGTATTTT.

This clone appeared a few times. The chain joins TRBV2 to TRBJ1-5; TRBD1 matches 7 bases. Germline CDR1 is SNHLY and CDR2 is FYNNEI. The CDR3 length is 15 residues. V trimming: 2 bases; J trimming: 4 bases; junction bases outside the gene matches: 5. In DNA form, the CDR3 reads TGTGCCAGCAGTGAATACGGACAGGAGAATCAGCCCCAGCATTTT. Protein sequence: CASSEYGQENQPQHF.

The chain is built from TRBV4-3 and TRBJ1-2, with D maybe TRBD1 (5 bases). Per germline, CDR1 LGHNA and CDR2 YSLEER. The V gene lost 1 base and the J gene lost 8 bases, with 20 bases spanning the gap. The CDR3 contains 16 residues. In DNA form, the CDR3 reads TGCGCCAGCAGCCAAGGAACCCCTGGGACGGGAGACGGCTACACCTTC. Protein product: CASSQGTPGTGDGYTF.

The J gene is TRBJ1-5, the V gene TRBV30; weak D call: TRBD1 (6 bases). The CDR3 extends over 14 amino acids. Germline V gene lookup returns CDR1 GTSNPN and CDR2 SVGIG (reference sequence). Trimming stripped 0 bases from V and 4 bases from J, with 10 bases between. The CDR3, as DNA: TGTGCCTGGAGTGTCGGAACAGGGAATCAGCCCCAGCATTTT. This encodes CAWSVGTGNQPQHF.

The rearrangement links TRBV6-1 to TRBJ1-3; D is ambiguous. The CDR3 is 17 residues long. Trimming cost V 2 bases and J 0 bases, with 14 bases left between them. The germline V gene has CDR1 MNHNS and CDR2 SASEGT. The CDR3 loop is CASSEWEGRSSGNTIYF. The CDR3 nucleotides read TGTGCCAGCAGTGAATGGGAGGGTCGGAGCTCTGGAAACACCATATATTTT.

Here the CDR3 reads CASSSGQGSRQETQYF. The DNA of the CDR3 is TGTGCCAGCAGCTCGGGACAGGGGTCGAGGCAAGAGACCCAGTACTTC. The gene calls are TRBV7-6 and TRBJ2-5; 10 nucleotides line up with TRBD1. The length of the CDR3 is 16 residues. V was pared by 4 bases and J by 2 bases, with 7 bases of the junction left unmatched. The germline V gene has CDR1 SGHVS and CDR2 FNYEAQ.

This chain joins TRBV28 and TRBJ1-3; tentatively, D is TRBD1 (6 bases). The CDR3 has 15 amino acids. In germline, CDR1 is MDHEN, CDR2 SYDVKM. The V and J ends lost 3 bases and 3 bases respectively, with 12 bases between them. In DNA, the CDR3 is TGTGCCAGCAGTTTCGGGGGGCTCGGTGGAAACACCATATATTTT. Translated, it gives CASSFGGLGGNTIYF.

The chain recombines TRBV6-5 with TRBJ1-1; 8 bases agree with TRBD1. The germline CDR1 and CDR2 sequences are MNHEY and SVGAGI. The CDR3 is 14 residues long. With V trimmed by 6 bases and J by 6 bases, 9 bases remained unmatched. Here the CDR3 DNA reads TGTGCCAGCAGCCGGGACAGGCGATTATCTGAAGCTTTCTTT. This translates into CASSRDRRLSEAFF.

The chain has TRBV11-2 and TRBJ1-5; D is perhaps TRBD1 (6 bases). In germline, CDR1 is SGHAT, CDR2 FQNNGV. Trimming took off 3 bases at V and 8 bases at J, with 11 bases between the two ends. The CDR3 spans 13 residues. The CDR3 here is CASSFSRGKPQHF. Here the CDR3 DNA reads TGTGCCAGCAGCTTCTCCAGGGGAAAGCCCCAGCATTTT.

CDR3 nucleotides: TGTGCCAGCAGCTTAGGGGCTAGCGGGAGGACCTACGAGCAGTACTTC. Its translation is CASSLGASGRTYEQYF. This chain uses TRBV7-9 with TRBJ2-7, with 11 bases aligning to TRBD2. CDR3 length equals 16 residues. The junction had 4 bases not matched to a gene; V was cut back by 1 base and J by 2 bases. Germline CDR1 reads SEHNR; CDR2 reads FQNEAQ (reference sequence).

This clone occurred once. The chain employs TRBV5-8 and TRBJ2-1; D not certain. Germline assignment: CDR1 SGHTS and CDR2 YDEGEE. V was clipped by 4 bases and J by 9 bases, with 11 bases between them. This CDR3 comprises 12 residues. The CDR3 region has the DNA TGTGCCAGCAGCGCCCTCCGGAGTGAGCAGTTCTTC. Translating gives CASSALRSEQFF.

This CDR3 reads CASSLGRGSEFF. The CDR3 coding sequence is TGTGCCAGCAGTTTAGGCAGGGGGAGCGAGTTCTTC. The chain recombines TRBV28 with TRBJ2-1; 7 positions match TRBD1. CDR3 length: 12 amino acids. V was clipped by 2 bases and J by 14 bases; unmatched bases: 6. Germline-derived CDR1 and CDR2 are MDHEN and SYDVKM.

The CDR3 protein is CASSYTSNRGGYEQYF. The CDR3 region has the DNA TGTGCCAGCAGTTACACCTCCAACAGGGGCGGGTACGAGCAGTACTTC. J is TRBJ2-7 and V is TRBV6-5; 7 bases agree with TRBD1. This CDR3 has 16 amino acids. Trimming removed 2 bases from V and 4 bases from J; junction bases left unmatched: 11. In germline, CDR1 is MNHEY, CDR2 SVGAGI.

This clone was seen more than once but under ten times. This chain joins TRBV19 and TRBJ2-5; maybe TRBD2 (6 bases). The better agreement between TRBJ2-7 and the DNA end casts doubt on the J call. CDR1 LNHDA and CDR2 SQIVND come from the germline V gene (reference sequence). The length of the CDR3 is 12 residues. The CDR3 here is CASSRLGYEQYF. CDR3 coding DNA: TGTGCCAGTAGCAGACTAGGCTACGAGCAGTACTTC.

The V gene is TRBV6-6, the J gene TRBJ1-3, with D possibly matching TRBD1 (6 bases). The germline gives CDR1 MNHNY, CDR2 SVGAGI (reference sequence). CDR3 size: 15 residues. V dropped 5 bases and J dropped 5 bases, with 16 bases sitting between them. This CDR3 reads CASSGDLQGRNTIYF. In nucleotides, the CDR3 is TGTGCCAGCAGTGGGGACCTACAGGGAAGAAACACCATATATTTT.

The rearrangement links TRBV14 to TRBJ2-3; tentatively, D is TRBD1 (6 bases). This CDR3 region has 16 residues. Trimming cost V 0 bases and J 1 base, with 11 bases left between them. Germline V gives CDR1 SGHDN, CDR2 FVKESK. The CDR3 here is CASSQDGGQGTDTQYF. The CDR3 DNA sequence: TGTGCCAGCAGCCAAGATGGGGGCCAGGGCACAGATACGCAGTATTTT.

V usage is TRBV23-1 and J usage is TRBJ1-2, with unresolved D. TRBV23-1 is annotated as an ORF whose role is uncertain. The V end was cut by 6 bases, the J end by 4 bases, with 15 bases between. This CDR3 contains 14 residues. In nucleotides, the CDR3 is TGCGCCAGCAGACCCCATGGGAGATCCTATGGCTACACCTTC. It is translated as CASRPHGRSYGYTF.

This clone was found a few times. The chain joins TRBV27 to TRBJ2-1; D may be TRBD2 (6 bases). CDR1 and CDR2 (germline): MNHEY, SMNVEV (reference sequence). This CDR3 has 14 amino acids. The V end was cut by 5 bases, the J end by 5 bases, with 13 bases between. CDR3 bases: TGTGCCAGCAGTAGGGGACTTACGAACAATGAGCAGTTCTTC. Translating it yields CASSRGLTNNEQFF.

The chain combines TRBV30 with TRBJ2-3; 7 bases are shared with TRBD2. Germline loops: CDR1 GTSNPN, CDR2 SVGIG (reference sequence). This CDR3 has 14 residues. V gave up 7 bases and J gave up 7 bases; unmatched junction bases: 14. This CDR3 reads CASNGATGGNTQYF. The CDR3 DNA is TGTGCCTCGAACGGGGCTACCGGGGGGAATACGCAGTATTTT.

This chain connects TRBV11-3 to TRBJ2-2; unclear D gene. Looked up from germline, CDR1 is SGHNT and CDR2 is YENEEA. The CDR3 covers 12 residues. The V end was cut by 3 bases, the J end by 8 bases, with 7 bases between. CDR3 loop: CASSFSRGELFF. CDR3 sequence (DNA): TGTGCCAGCAGCTTCTCGCGAGGGGAGCTGTTTTTT.